These 30 T cell receptor beta chains were all obtained from the same sample, sequenced in a study of T cells in Graves' hyperthyroidism and ophthalmopathy. Amplified TCR beta CDR3 regions derived from RNA transcripts. The HTBI set primed first-round TCR CDR3 RT-PCR. One entry per CDR3 protein, called by TCRdb with MiXCR from the multiplex PCR reads. The sample lists roughly 400,000 distinct CDR3 sequences, 15% to 19% occurring once. The specimen sequenced was blood. The receptor set was obtained from a woman aged 18-29 years with Graves' hyperthyroidism that later progressed to Graves' ophthalmopathy.

Points on this clonotype: A read error may explain this, as a much larger clone is one base away. The rearrangement links TRBV12-3 or TRBV12-4 to TRBJ2-7, with D possibly TRBD2 on 5 matching bases. Trimming removed 3 bases from V and 6 bases from J, with 18 bases in between. CDR3 length equals 15 residues. This chain's CDR3 is CASSFRSTSGSEQYF. CDR3 DNA sequence: TGTGCCAGCAGTTTCCGATCGACTTCGGGGTCCGAGCAGTACTTC.

DNA for the CDR3: TGTGCCAGCAGCGTACACGGGAGCACGGAGACCCAGTACTTC. Encoded protein: CASSVHGSTETQYF. The rearrangement links TRBV9 to TRBJ2-5; D might be TRBD2 (6 bases). Deletions cut 1 base from V and 5 bases from J, with 12 bases between. From germline, CDR1 is SGDLS and CDR2 YYNGEE. The CDR3 consists of 14 residues. Together with reference TRBV9 and TRBJ2-5, the CDR3 gives the full variable domain: DSGVTQTPKHLITATGQRVTLRCSPRSGDLSVYWYQQSLDQGLQFLIQYYNGEERAKGNILERFSAQQFPDLHSELNLSSLELGDSALYFCASSVHGSTETQYFGPGTRLLVL.

The CDR3 loop is CASNRQGANTGELFF. The DNA for the CDR3 is TGTGCCAGCAACCGACAGGGGGCGAACACCGGGGAGCTGTTTTTT. The V and J genes are TRBV2 and TRBJ2-2; 9 bases align to TRBD1. CDR1 is SNHLY and CDR2 is FYNNEI in the germline V gene. The CDR3 is 15 amino acids. J was trimmed by 0 bases and V by 7 bases; bases with no gene match: 3. The full variable domain, with the rest looked up from reference TRBV2 and TRBJ2-2, is EPEVTQTPSHQVTQMGQEVILRCVPISNHLYFYWYRQILGQKVEFLVSFYNNEISEKSEIFDDQFSVERPDGSNFTLKIRSTKLEDSAMYFCASNRQGANTGELFFGEGSRLTVL.

This clonotype was seen ten or more times. V usage is TRBV10-3 and J usage is TRBJ2-1, with 8 bases aligning to TRBD2. The CDR3 consists of 13 residues. Trimming took 6 bases from V and 8 from J; bases not matched to a gene: 6. Germline CDR1 reads ENHRY; CDR2 reads SYGVKD. CDR3 sequence reads: CAIRSGSGHEQFF. DNA of the CDR3: TGTGCCATCAGGAGCGGGAGCGGACATGAGCAGTTCTTC.

This clonotype was picked up many times. The V gene is TRBV11-3, the J gene TRBJ2-2, with D perhaps TRBD2 (6 bases). Germline lookup yields CDR1 SGHNT and CDR2 YENEEA. The CDR3 extends over 13 amino acids. V was trimmed by 2 bases and J by 5 bases, leaving 6 bases between them. CDR3 DNA sequence: TGTGCCAGCAGCTTACGGGGGACCGGGGAGCTGTTTTTT. Its translation: CASSLRGTGELFF.

This clonotype was counted many times. The rearrangement uses TRBV27 and TRBJ2-1; 9 bases are a match to TRBD2. The CDR3 covers 16 residues. Germline V lookup: CDR1 MNHEY, CDR2 SMNVEV (reference sequence). J lost 4 bases, V lost 4 bases, and 8 bases had no gene match. The CDR3 DNA sequence: TGTGCCAGCAGTTCGTCGACTAGCGGAGTATACAATGAGCAGTTCTTC. Translated, it gives CASSSSTSGVYNEQFF.

This chain links TRBV9 with TRBJ1-6, with 12 bases identical to TRBD1. The ends lost 3 bases at V and 9 bases at J; junction bases unmatched: 4. The CDR3 is 15 residues long. Looked up from germline, CDR1 is SGDLS and CDR2 is YYNGEE. The CDR3 region is CASSGDRGPRSPLHF. CDR3 sequence (DNA): TGTGCCAGCAGCGGGGACAGGGGGCCTCGTTCACCCCTCCACTTT.

This clonotype was counted ten times or more. This sequence joins TRBV5-1 and TRBJ2-3; 10 positions agree with TRBD2. This CDR3 has 15 residues. Germline values: CDR1 SGHRS, CDR2 YFSETQ. Trimming took 4 bases from V and 4 from J; bases not matched to a gene: 6. CDR3 loop: CASSPTSGIADTQYF. The DNA of the CDR3 is TGCGCCAGCAGCCCTACTAGCGGGATCGCAGATACGCAGTATTTT.

This chain connects TRBV15 to TRBJ2-7; D perhaps matches TRBD1 (6 bases). This CDR3 spans 14 amino acids. The V end lost 4 bases, the J end lost 1 base, and 11 bases lay between the germline ends. The germline gives CDR1 LNHNV, CDR2 YYDKDF (reference sequence). Written as DNA, the CDR3 is TGTGCCACCAGCATGCCGGGACATTCCTACGAGCAGTACTTC. It yields the protein CATSMPGHSYEQYF. The complete variable domain, with remaining parts taken from reference TRBV15 and TRBJ2-7, reads DAMVIQNPRYQVTQFGKPVTLSCSQTLNHNVMYWYQQKSSQAPKLLFHYYDKDFNNEADTPDNFQSRRPNTSFCFLDIRSPGLGDTAMYLCATSMPGHSYEQYFGPGTRLTVT.

The CDR3 spells CASSYSRTSSYEQYF. In DNA form, the CDR3 reads TGTGCCAGCAGTTACTCGAGGACTAGCTCCTACGAGCAGTACTTC. This chain links TRBV6-5 with TRBJ2-7; TRBD2 matches at 7 bases. Germline CDR1 is MNHEY and CDR2 is SVGAGI. J lost 0 bases, V lost 0 bases, and 2 bases had no gene match. This CDR3 has 15 amino acids.

This sequence joins TRBV28 and TRBJ2-3; no definite D call. The CDR3 consists of 12 residues. V shed 8 bases and J shed 5 bases, with 11 bases lying between them. Germline CDR1 reads MDHEN; CDR2 reads SYDVKM. The CDR3 is CASGTDGDTQYF. CDR3 DNA: TGTGCCAGCGGAACCGACGGAGATACGCAGTATTTT.

On this clonotype itself: A much bigger clone sits one base away, suggesting this may be a read error. The chain combines TRBV2 with TRBJ1-5; D may be TRBD1 (6 bases). V lost 5 bases, J lost 1 base, and 18 bases lay in between. The CDR3 is 17 amino acids. Germline CDR1 SNHLY, CDR2 FYNNEI. CDR3 sequence: CASSYPAGAWSNQPQHF. The CDR3 coding sequence is TGTGCCAGCAGTTATCCAGCAGGGGCGTGGAGCAATCAGCCCCAGCATTTT.

This clonotype showed up many times. The chain is built from TRBV6-1 and TRBJ1-5; no clear D gene. Germline V gene sequence: CDR1 MNHNS, CDR2 SASEGT. This CDR3 region has 14 residues. The V end lost 5 bases, the J end lost 7 bases, and 15 bases lay between the germline ends. CDR3 bases: TGTGCCAGCAGTTCCGGCAGGCAGCCCCAGCCCCAGCATTTT. Translated: CASSSGRQPQPQHF.

The chain joins TRBV20-1 to TRBJ1-1; possibly TRBD1 for D (5 bases). Germline CDR1 DFQATT, CDR2 SNEGSKA (reference sequence). The CDR3 totals 12 residues. V was shortened by 0 bases and J by 9 bases, with 11 bases between the two germline ends. The CDR3 spells CSAREGAGQAFF. The CDR3 DNA follows: TGCAGTGCTAGAGAAGGGGCGGGCCAAGCTTTCTTT.

This clonotype was recorded at least ten times. Compared with germline, one end of the junction differs, possibly owing to a read error. This CDR3 reads CASSATVNTEAFF. The CDR3 DNA reads TGTGCTAGCAGCGCGACAGTGAACACTGAAGCTTTCTTT. The chain is built from TRBV7-7 and TRBJ1-1, with D possibly being TRBD1 (5 bases). This CDR3 spans 13 amino acids. CDR1 SSHAT and CDR2 FNYEAQ come from the germline V gene (reference sequence).

Remarks on this clonotype: One end of the junction fails to match germline, which may point to a read error. The V gene is TRBV10-3, the J gene TRBJ2-7, with D tentatively TRBD2 (7 bases). The CDR3 is made up of 13 amino acids. From germline, CDR1 is ENHRY and CDR2 SYGVKD. The CDR3 region is CSISGGGGYEQYF. The CDR3 coding sequence is TGTTCCATCAGTGGGGGAGGGGGCTACGAGCAGTACTTC.

With regard to this clonotype: An end of the junction differs from the germline gene, which may be a read error. The rearrangement uses TRBV12-3 or TRBV12-4 and TRBJ1-1; D gene unclear. The CDR3 consists of 15 residues. CDR3 amino acids: CASSLAGPPNTEAFF. In DNA, the CDR3 is TGTGCCAGCAGCTTAGCTGGGCCGCCGAACACTGAAGCTTTCTTT.

Many counts were recorded for this clonotype. V usage is TRBV7-9 and J usage is TRBJ2-1; TRBD1 aligns across 11 bases. The CDR3 consists of 15 residues. CDR1 and CDR2 (germline): SEHNR, FQNEAQ (reference sequence). J gave up 6 bases and V 3 bases, and 4 bases lay outside the gene matches. For the CDR3, the DNA is TGTGCCAGCAGCTTCAGGACAGGGGGCTTCAATGAGCAGTTCTTC. Amino acids: CASSFRTGGFNEQFF.

This clonotype was recorded at least ten times. J is TRBJ2-5 and V is TRBV20-1; 9 bases map to TRBD1. Germline V gene sequence: CDR1 DFQATT, CDR2 SNEGSKA (reference sequence). The CDR3 extends over 13 amino acids. With 5 bases clipped from V and 3 bases from J, the junction kept 4 bases outside the gene matches. The CDR3 reads CSAYRGLEETQYF. In DNA, the CDR3 is TGCAGTGCTTACAGGGGGCTGGAAGAGACCCAGTACTTC.

This clonotype appeared a few times. Just one base apart from a much larger clone, this may be a read error. The chain couples TRBV11-3 to TRBJ1-1; tentatively, D is TRBD1 (5 bases). CDR1 SGHNT and CDR2 YENEEA come from the germline V gene. The CDR3 loop spans 13 amino acids. CDR3 in amino acids: CAGSLDRDGKAFF. CDR3 nucleotides: TGTGCCGGCAGCTTAGACCGGGACGGCAAAGCTTTCTTT.

This clonotype was seen only a few times. The chain combines TRBV6-2 or TRBV6-3 with TRBJ2-2, with D possibly matching TRBD1 (5 bases). Germline V gives CDR1 MNHEY, CDR2 SVGEGT. The CDR3 covers 15 residues. Trimming took off 6 bases at V and 3 bases at J, with 14 bases between the two ends. The CDR3 loop reads CASSSDREDTGELFF. DNA of the CDR3: TGTGCCAGCAGCTCCGACAGAGAGGACACCGGGGAGCTGTTTTTT.

V and J are TRBV5-6 and TRBJ1-5, with TRBD1 identical over 7 bases. CDR1 is SGHDT and CDR2 is YYEEEE in the germline V gene. With V trimmed by 3 bases and J by 1 base, 7 bases remained unmatched. The CDR3 consists of 16 residues. This CDR3 is CASSSWTGASNQPQHF. The CDR3 region has the DNA TGTGCCAGCAGCTCGTGGACAGGAGCAAGCAATCAGCCCCAGCATTTT.

This clonotype showed up many times. This chain connects TRBV7-9 to TRBJ2-1; 8 bases agree with TRBD1. The CDR3 totals 17 residues. J lost 6 bases, V lost 5 bases, and 15 bases had no gene match. Germline V gene lookup returns CDR1 SEHNR and CDR2 FQNEAQ (reference sequence). CDR3 coding DNA: TGTGCCAGCAGCATCCGGACAGGGTTTCTCATTTTCAATGAGCAGTTCTTC. The encoded protein is CASSIRTGFLIFNEQFF.

The CDR3 sequence is CASSVDYRNEQYF. In DNA form, the CDR3 reads TGTGCCAGCAGCGTAGATTATCGGAACGAGCAGTACTTC. The genes are TRBV9 and TRBJ2-7; no reliable D call. Germline assignment: CDR1 SGDLS and CDR2 YYNGEE. Trimming removed 0 bases from V and 5 bases from J, with 9 bases in between. This CDR3 has 13 amino acids.

This clonotype was found many times. The V and J genes are TRBV11-3 and TRBJ2-7; possible D gene TRBD2, 6 bases. The V and J ends lost 5 bases and 2 bases respectively, with 13 bases between them. CDR3 length: 14 amino acids. The germline CDR1 and CDR2 sequences are SGHNT and YENEEA. The CDR3 sequence is CASSPGGETYEQYF. DNA of the CDR3: TGTGCCAGCAGCCCCGGGGGAGAGACCTACGAGCAGTACTTC.

The table lists this clonotype with many counts. The chain uses TRBV28 and TRBJ1-2; TRBD1 aligns across 7 bases. Germline CDR1 and CDR2: MDHEN and SYDVKM. There are 14 residues in the CDR3. V lost 5 bases to trimming and J lost 6 bases; unmatched junction nucleotides: 9. CDR3 sequence reads: CASSARQGPHGYTF. The CDR3 DNA reads TGTGCCAGCAGTGCACGACAGGGACCGCATGGCTACACCTTC.

This clonotype was found many times. The chain uses TRBV11-2 and TRBJ2-1; no clear D. This CDR3 has 12 amino acids. Trimming left V 1 base short and J 7 bases short, with 5 bases between. Looked up from germline, CDR1 is SGHAT and CDR2 is FQNNGV. The CDR3 loop is CASSLAVNEQFF. CDR3 DNA: TGTGCCAGCAGCTTAGCGGTAAATGAGCAGTTCTTC.

This clonotype came up a few times. The J gene is TRBJ1-6, the V gene TRBV15; D is unresolved. This CDR3 spans 18 amino acids. Trimming shortened V by 0 bases and J by 4 bases, and 16 bases separated the two germline ends. Per the germline V gene, CDR1 is LNHNV and CDR2 is YYDKDF (reference sequence). The CDR3 DNA reads as TGTGCCACCAGCAGAGAAAGGCCAATCCCAGAATATAATTCACCCCTCCACTTT. This translates into CATSRERPIPEYNSPLHF.

This chain connects TRBV9 to TRBJ2-1, with TRBD2 matching over 8 bases. The V gene's germline CDR1 is SGDLS and CDR2 YYNGEE. The CDR3 is made up of 16 amino acids. Trimming took 5 bases from V and 6 from J; bases not matched to a gene: 13. The CDR3 DNA reads TGTGCCAGCAGTATCTCTAGCGGGCCAATCGTCAATGAGCAGTTCTTC. Its translation: CASSISSGPIVNEQFF.

This clonotype was observed a few times. The chain couples TRBV7-3 to TRBJ2-3, with 8 bases that match TRBD2. The CDR3 contains 15 residues. Germline CDR1 is SGHTA and CDR2 is FQGTGA. V dropped 5 bases and J dropped 8; count of bases not matched to a gene: 12. This chain's CDR3 is CASSGMGLGGGTQYF. The CDR3 DNA sequence: TGTGCCAGCAGCGGAATGGGACTAGGCGGAGGTACGCAGTATTTT.